This T cell receptor beta chain emerged from a study of OX40 agonist ivuxolimab in advanced cancers. About the research overall: Partial responses were achieved by three patients, one with hepatocellular carcinoma and two with cutaneous melanoma.

Here immunoSEQ multiplex PCR was the method, and the copy in TCRdb shows in-frame clones only, minus some. The table shows more than 65,000 clones, with roughly 90% occurring only once. V was pared by 4 bases and J by 6 bases, with 4 bases of the junction left unmatched. Germline V gives CDR1 SNHLY, CDR2 FYNNEI. CDR3 size: 15 residues. The sample here was CD4+ or CD8+ T cells sorted from blood, taken in a trial of the OX40 agonist ivuxolimab. The TCR comes from an adult with an advanced solid tumor such as melanoma, head and neck, liver or kidney cancer. The V gene is TRBV2, the J gene TRBJ2-1, with 12 bases fitting TRBD2. CDR3 nucleotides: TGTGCCAGCAGTGCTAGCGGGAGGGCCTCCAATGAGCAGTTCTTC. Translation gives CASSASGRASNEQFF.